This is a list of T cell receptor beta chains from one sample in a study of OX40 agonist ivuxolimab in advanced cancers. Sequencing used immunoSEQ multiplex PCR; TCRdb keeps in-frame clones, though not all of them. The table lists 85,000 to 100,000 clones, roughly 85% of them singletons, with roughly 0.22% in the top ten. This sample comprised CD4+ or CD8+ T cells sorted from blood, obtained in a trial of the OX40 agonist ivuxolimab. The receptor set was obtained from an adult with an advanced solid tumor such as melanoma, head and neck, liver or kidney cancer. Both conserved end residues are part of each CDR3. A D gene is named only where the DNA matches it firmly. Clone size is stated in some rows and not others, as once, few, many or a class when expanded.

D gene	clone size	V gene	CDR3 length	J gene	CDR3 DNA	CDR3 protein
.	few	TRBV21-1	15	TRBJ1-5	TGTGCCAGCAGCAAAGTGGGGCAGCCTGATCAGCCCCAGCATTTT	CASSKVGQPDQPQHF
.	.	TRBV2	13	TRBJ2-7	TGTGCCAGCAGTCTTGGCCGAACCTACGAGCAGTACTTC	CASSLGRTYEQYF
TRBD1	.	TRBV19	19	TRBJ2-1	TGTGCCAGTAGTATCCGGGGGACAGGGACAATTAGCACCTACAATGAGCAGTTCTTC	CASSIRGTGTISTYNEQFF
.	.	TRBV5-1	14	TRBJ1-2	TGCGCCAGCAGCTGGTTGGAGGCGGGCCCTGTCTACACCTTC	CASSWLEAGPVYTF
.	.	TRBV6-5	13	TRBJ1-6	TGTGCCAGCAGTTACCAGCGAAATTCACCCCTCCACTTT	CASSYQRNSPLHF
TRBD1	.	TRBV28	18	TRBJ2-6	TGTGCCAGCAGTTTATCCGGGACAGGGGTAGCTGGGGCCAACGTCCTGACTTTC	CASSLSGTGVAGANVLTF
TRBD1	.	TRBV6-5	15	TRBJ2-7	TGTGCCAGCAAAACAACCGGGACAGTCTCCTACGAGCAGTACTTC	CASKTTGTVSYEQYF
TRBD1	few	TRBV5-1	15	TRBJ1-1	TGCGCCAGCAGCCCGCAGGGGGCATTCAGCACTGAAGCTTTCTTT	CASSPQGAFSTEAFF
.	.	TRBV6-1	13	TRBJ2-1	TGTGCCAGCAGGGAGACAGTCGGGAGTGAGCAGTTCTTC	CASRETVGSEQFF
.	.	TRBV7-9	13	TRBJ2-3	TGTGCCAGCAGCGCGTGGGGGACAGATACGCAGTATTTT	CASSAWGTDTQYF
.	.	TRBV10-3	12	TRBJ2-3	TGTGCCATCAGTGGTGGGACGGATACGCAGTATTTT	CAISGGTDTQYF
.	few	TRBV7-3	16	TRBJ2-3	TGTGCCAGCAGTGAGGGGCGGGGGCTACGCACAGATACGCAGTATTTT	CASSEGRGLRTDTQYF
.	few	TRBV4-3	15	TRBJ2-2	TGCGCCAGCAGCCAAGAGGGACATAACACCGGGGAGCTGTTTTTT	CASSQEGHNTGELFF
TRBD1	.	TRBV2	13	TRBJ1-2	TGTGCCAGCAGCGCGGACAGGGCCCGTGGCTACACCTTC	CASSADRARGYTF
.	.	TRBV19	14	TRBJ2-7	TGTGCCAGTAGTGTACGGAGTCGGCTCCTCGAGCAGTACTTC	CASSVRSRLLEQYF
.	once	TRBV6-5	13	TRBJ2-4	TGTGCCAGCAGTTACGGTTGGGGTAACATTCAGTACTTC	CASSYGWGNIQYF
TRBD1	.	TRBV28	15	TRBJ2-2	TGTGCCAGCAGGACACAGGGGTTGGGCACCGGGGAGCTGTTTTTT	CASRTQGLGTGELFF
.	.	TRBV7-2	16	TRBJ2-3	TGTGCCAGCAGCTTAGCGCAGCCCGTACAGGATGGAACGCAGTATTTT	CASSLAQPVQDGTQYF
TRBD1	.	TRBV5-4	14	TRBJ2-3	TGTGCCAGCAGGAAGACAGGGGGATCAGATACGCAGTATTTT	CASRKTGGSDTQYF
TRBD1	.	TRBV7-9	16	TRBJ2-3	TGTGCCAGCAGCCCTCGACAGGGGCCGGTCACAGATACGCAGTATTTT	CASSPRQGPVTDTQYF
.	.	TRBV9	16	TRBJ2-5	TGTGCCAGCAGCGTAGTAGGAGACCAGGGGGGGGAGACCCAGTACTTC	CASSVVGDQGGETQYF
.	.	TRBV15	15	TRBJ2-7	TGTGCCACCAGCAGAGCAGGGAGTTTGGGGTACGAGCAGTACTTC	CATSRAGSLGYEQYF
.	.	TRBV28	11	TRBJ2-5	TGTGCCAGCACTGAACAAGAGACCCAGTACTTC	CASTEQETQYF
.	.	TRBV5-1	13	TRBJ2-1	TGCGCCAGCAGCTCGGGACCCTACAATGAGCAGTTCTTC	CASSSGPYNEQFF
.	.	TRBV19	17	TRBJ2-2	TGTGCCAGTACCCCTAGGCCCCCTGGACGTGGCACCGGGGAGCTGTTTTTT	CASTPRPPGRGTGELFF
.	.	TRBV5-1	15	TRBJ1-1	TGCGCCAGCAGCCAAGGGGGAGGGGGAGGGACTGAAGCTTTCTTT	CASSQGGGGGTEAFF
.	once	TRBV19	11	TRBJ2-2	TGTGCCAGTCTTAGGACCGGGGAGCTGTTTTTT	CASLRTGELFF
.	.	TRBV18	13	TRBJ2-3	TGTGCCAGCTCAGCGGGCCTCACAGATACGCAGTATTTT	CASSAGLTDTQYF
.	.	TRBV4-1	19	TRBJ2-1	TGCGCCAGCAGCCAAGATCCAGGGAGCCAACAGAGCTCCTACAATGAGCAGTTCTTC	CASSQDPGSQQSSYNEQFF
.	.	TRBV5-4	14	TRBJ2-5	TGTGCCAGCAGCCCGCAGACAGGTGGAGAGACCCAGTACTTC	CASSPQTGGETQYF
TRBD1	.	TRBV11-1	15	TRBJ2-1	TGTGCCAGCAGTCTCGACAGGGCTTTCTACAATGAGCAGTTCTTC	CASSLDRAFYNEQFF
TRBD2	.	TRBV4-3	16	TRBJ2-7	TGCGCCAGCAGCCAAGAGGGGGCGGGGGGCCTCTACGAGCAGTACTTC	CASSQEGAGGLYEQYF
.	once	TRBV5-4	11	TRBJ1-1	TGTGCCAGCAGCTTGTGGGGTGAAGCTTTCTTT	CASSLWGEAFF
TRBD1	once	TRBV5-1	14	TRBJ2-7	TGCGCCAGCAGTGTGGGGACAGGGAGCTACGAGCAGTACTTC	CASSVGTGSYEQYF
TRBD2	.	TRBV9	16	TRBJ2-1	TGTGCCAGCAGCTCTACAGCGGGGGCCACCTACAATGAGCAGTTCTTC	CASSSTAGATYNEQFF
TRBD2	.	TRBV19	16	TRBJ2-1	TGTGCCAGTAACCCCGGGGGGAGCGGGATGCCCAATGAGCAGTTCTTC	CASNPGGSGMPNEQFF
TRBD1	few	TRBV7-9	16	TRBJ1-2	TGTGCCAGCAGCAAACGACAGGGGGGATCTAACTATGGCTACACCTTC	CASSKRQGGSNYGYTF
.	few	TRBV10-3	15	TRBJ1-3	TGTGCCATCAGTGATGCCTCTAAGTTTGGAAACACCATATATTTT	CAISDASKFGNTIYF
TRBD2	.	TRBV11-2	17	TRBJ2-3	TGTGCCAGCAGCTTAGTCGGAAGCGGGAGGGCGACAGATACGCAGTATTTT	CASSLVGSGRATDTQYF
TRBD1	.	TRBV7-9	16	TRBJ1-4	TGTGCCAGCAGCCCAGGGGGGCACCACGTAGGGGAAAAACTGTTTTTT	CASSPGGHHVGEKLFF
.	.	TRBV19	15	TRBJ1-2	TGTGCCAGTACCGATCTGGCAATGGGGAACTATGGCTACACCTTC	CASTDLAMGNYGYTF
TRBD1	once	TRBV4-2	15	TRBJ2-7	TGTGCCAGCAGCCAGCGACAGGGAAGTGGCTACGAGCAGTACTTC	CASSQRQGSGYEQYF
TRBD2	.	TRBV4-1	17	TRBJ2-1	TGCGCCAGCAGCCAAGACAGCGGGAGTTCCCTCCACAATGAGCAGTTCTTC	CASSQDSGSSLHNEQFF
.	.	TRBV9	14	TRBJ1-2	TGTGCCAGCAGCGTAGCACCAGTCGGCTATGGCTACACCTTC	CASSVAPVGYGYTF
TRBD1	.	TRBV5-1	15	TRBJ1-6	TGCGCCAGCAGCATCCCCGGGACAGGGACTTCACCCCTCCACTTT	CASSIPGTGTSPLHF
.	few	TRBV7-2	12	TRBJ2-7	TGTGCCAGCAGCTTCACCCTATCAAGGCAGTACTTC	CASSFTLSRQYF
TRBD1	.	TRBV7-2	16	TRBJ1-2	TGTGCCAGCAGCTCTAGTCCGGGACAGCCGGGGTATGGCTACACCTTC	CASSSSPGQPGYGYTF
TRBD2	once	TRBV9	16	TRBJ2-1	TGTGCCAGCAGCGCCGCCGGCGGGAGGGTCTACAATGAGCAGTTCTTC	CASSAAGGRVYNEQFF
.	.	TRBV2	11	TRBJ2-5	TGTGCCAGCGAGGGAGAAGAGACCCAGTACTTC	CASEGEETQYF
.	once	TRBV5-1	15	TRBJ1-1	TGCGCCAGCAGCTTACTGACAGCGATAGGCACTGAAGCTTTCTTT	CASSLLTAIGTEAFF
.	.	TRBV19	17	TRBJ1-4	TGTGCCAGTAGTATGACCAGGTTCGGAGGGGATAATGAAAAACTGTTTTTT	CASSMTRFGGDNEKLFF
.	few	TRBV5-1	11	TRBJ2-3	TGCGCCAGCAGCTTGGAAAATACGCAGTATTTT	CASSLENTQYF